The text below deals with one TCR beta chain. Only a few counts were recorded for this clonotype. The specificity of this receptor is unknown. No much larger clonotype is one base removed from it; base qualities were not supplied. The hyperthyroidism patients were between 18 and 65 years old and newly diagnosed, with a disease duration of less than 2 months. The study excluded patients with uncontrolled infections, other autoimmune diseases, pregnancy or lactation. Clinical symptoms, serum thyroxine and TRAb, thyroid ultrasound, and orbital computed tomography formed the basis for the diagnoses. For progressor patients, blood was drawn at the first diagnosis of hyperthyroidism, before any ophthalmopathy symptoms had appeared. Ficoll-Paque density gradient centrifugation was used to isolate PBMCs from approximately 11 ml of fresh peripheral blood. Patients classed as progressors first received a Graves' hyperthyroidism diagnosis and then went on to develop ophthalmopathy during follow-up. Total RNA was extracted with Trizol reagent, and quality was checked on an Agilent 2100 Bioanalyzer.

The data belong to a study of T cells in Graves' hyperthyroidism and ophthalmopathy (dated by TCRdb to about 2019). At the level of the whole study: Peripheral blood samples were taken at initial diagnosis, before any treatment was given. A discovery cohort of fewer than 110 patients, about 40 with Graves' ophthalmopathy and 55 to 65 with stable Graves' hyperthyroidism, was used to find distinguishing TCR V-J signatures. For training and testing, the 110 or so patients in the discovery cohort were randomly divided in a 7:3 ratio. Prospective prediction of ophthalmopathy was tested in an independent validation cohort consisting of fewer than 20 hyperthyroidism patients and 15 or so patients who later progressed to ophthalmopathy. In more than five Graves' hyperthyroidism patients, the study also compared T-cell repertoires from thyroid tissue with T-cell repertoires from blood. According to the paper, TCR Vbeta CDR3 sequencing was carried out on about 140 peripheral blood samples, which came from about 45 ophthalmopathy, around 74 hyperthyroidism and roughly 17 progressor patients. Following sampling, methimazole starting at 30 mg daily was given to hyperthyroidism patients, and high-dose intravenous methylprednisolone was given to ophthalmopathy patients. General conclusions and limits of the study: A 13 V-J signature model separated ophthalmopathy from stable hyperthyroidism, with around 90% sensitivity and about 81% specificity in cross-validation and 80%/75% in testing. Sample size was not statistically predetermined, and investigators were not blinded to group allocation. During validation, the model predicted progression to ophthalmopathy a median of about 6.3 months ahead of onset, with around 65% sensitivity and under 85% specificity. Most expanded thyroid clonotypes (frequency above 0.001) were also found in blood, which suggests that blood repertoires may mirror thyroid immune responses.

The TCR beta CDR3 regions were amplified from the RNA transcripts. A first-round RT-PCR of the TCR CDR3 used the HTBI primer set with the Qiagen OneStep RT-PCR kit. A second multiplex PCR round built the libraries, followed by size selection and purification. Libraries were sequenced paired-end with 100 bp reads on an Illumina HiSeq2000. Per the source publication's procedure: SOAPnuke was used to process the raw data, with reads discarded if the reads contained adapters or uncalled bases, had a mean Phred below 15, or lacked an exact constant-primer or identifier match. High-quality paired reads were merged with COPE v1.2.5, and unique nucleotide sequences were defined as clonotypes. MiTCR v1.1 was used to align clonotypes to the IMGT TRBV, TRBD and TRBJ reference segments. Analysis was restricted to V-J combinations with a frequency above 0.0001, which covered 99.2% of repertoires. The TCS score was defined as F50 (clonal expansion) divided by E x V (chaos), with BLOSUM62-based TCRdist calculated between CDR3 peptides within each V-J. Welch's t-statistics and random forest reduced fewer than 600 V-J features to 13, which were used in a naive Bayes classifier (R e1071). In-frame beta chains were kept once TCRdb had trimmed the public reads at Q25 with fastp and called clones with MiXCR. Rows are unified per CDR3 protein, each entry keeping the most common DNA and genes. TCRdb assigned the V and J calls; the authors' analysis was not used. The sample records about 350,000 distinct CDR3 sequences, approximately 18% of which are singletons. Jointly, the top ten make up approximately 35% of the sample.

This TCR came from a woman in her thirties with Graves' hyperthyroidism that later progressed to Graves' ophthalmopathy. Sequenced sample: blood.

The CDR3 protein: CASRVESSGNTIYF. The nucleotide sequence reads TGTGCCAGCAGAGTGGAAAGCTCTGGAAACACCATATATTTT. The chain employs TRBV2 and TRBJ1-3; the D gene remains uncertain. The V and J ends are trimmed by 6 bases and 0 bases, leaving 9 bases between them. From the germline V gene, CDR1 is SNHLY and CDR2 is FYNNEI. The CDR3 runs 14 amino acids, cysteine and phenylalanine included. Only the CDR3 DNA is retained, 42 bases long and in frame from the first base.